This TCR beta chain was found in a study of T cells in Graves' hyperthyroidism and ophthalmopathy. Study observations and caveats: Most thyroid-expanded clonotypes above 0.001 were also found in blood.

This clonotype was recorded at least ten times. The antigen is unknown. Amplification of TCR beta CDR3 regions used RNA as the template. In the first-round RT-PCR of the TCR CDR3, the HTBI primer set was used. MiXCR was run by TCRdb on the multiplex PCR reads, yielding one entry per CDR3 protein. The table records 380,000 or so distinct CDR3 sequences, about 19% of them present only once. Clinical symptoms, serum thyroxine and TRAb, thyroid ultrasound and orbital computed tomography together formed the diagnostic basis. PBMCs were obtained from 7.5 to 10 ml fresh peripheral blood. The ends were cut back, 8 bases at V and 7 bases at J, with 23 bases in the middle. This CDR3 spans 15 amino acids. Germline CDR1 and CDR2: MNHEY and SMNVEV (reference sequence).

The TCR was taken from a woman in her late teens or twenties with Graves' hyperthyroidism. The sample taken for sequencing was blood. This chain connects TRBV27 to TRBJ1-2, with TRBD1 as a possible D gene (6 bases). In nucleotides, the CDR3 is TGTGCCAGCCAACCCTTCAGACGGGGGGCGAGTGGCTACACCTTC. This codes for CASQPFRRGASGYTF.